This T cell receptor (beta chain) came from a study of blood T cell repertoires in COVID-19. On the study more broadly: PBMCs, B-cell-depleted T cells, or T cells were the source of the cDNA or gDNA that made up the material.

This clone was seen a single time. Deletions cut 4 bases from V and 10 bases from J, with 16 bases between. CDR3 length equals 13 residues. Participant age was roughly 18 to 95 years, and participants resided in about two dozen US areas. Clinical history reported by participants formed the basis on which cohorts were assigned. Cohort 3 recovery required two negative PCRs, clearance, or symptom resolution. Assay used: immunoSEQ multiplex PCR; TCRdb lists only in-frame clones, some missing. The data contain about 130,000 clones, over 80% of them singletons. Sequenced input: PBMCs or T cells enriched from blood (not recorded which). This chain links TRBV12-3 or TRBV12-4 with TRBJ1-1, with TRBD1 as a possible D gene (6 bases). The TCR sequence derives from a man in his thirties or forties who had recovered from COVID-19. DNA of the CDR3: TGTGCCAGCAGTTATGCCCCAGGGGAGGGAGCTTTCTTT. This translates into CASSYAPGEGAFF.